One sample yielded the 9 T cell receptor beta chains listed below, sequenced in a study of cytomegalovirus exposure and HLA in healthy donors. The PCR contained 60 Vbeta and 13 Jbeta primers. Clones were read by immunoSEQ multiplex PCR, and TCRdb kept only the in-frame ones, dropping some. The data contain 170,000 or so clones, 80% to 90% of them singletons. Sequencing input: PBMCs. These receptors were obtained from a young man in good health and CMV-seronegative.

The chain employs TRBV6-5 and TRBJ1-6; D remains unclear. The V end lost 2 bases, the J end lost 8 bases, and 7 bases lay between the germline ends. CDR1 MNHEY and CDR2 SVGAGI come from the germline V gene. This CDR3 is built from 13 residues. CDR3 bases: TGTGCCAGCAGTTACCGGCAGGATTCACCCCTCCACTTT. Translated: CASSYRQDSPLHF.

The rearrangement uses TRBV7-9 and TRBJ1-5; perhaps TRBD1 as D (5 bases). V lost 3 bases and J lost 4, with 13 bases in between. Germline V lookup: CDR1 SEHNR, CDR2 FQNEAQ (reference sequence). CDR3 length: 15 amino acids. The CDR3 DNA follows: TGTGCCAGCAGCTTCTGGGGGGTGGGAAATCAGCCCCAGCATTTT. Translation gives CASSFWGVGNQPQHF.

V usage is TRBV7-8 and J usage is TRBJ1-1, with D unclear. CDR1 SGHVS and CDR2 FQNEAQ come from the germline V gene. V shed 6 bases and J shed 1 base, with 12 bases lying between them. The CDR3 contains 14 residues. The chain's CDR3 is CASSPITGNTEAFF. In DNA form, the CDR3 reads TGTGCCAGCAGTCCAATTACGGGGAACACTGAAGCTTTCTTT.

This sequence joins TRBV27 and TRBJ2-5, with D perhaps matching TRBD2 (6 bases). Germline V gives CDR1 MNHEY, CDR2 SMNVEV (reference sequence). Trimming took 5 bases from V and 5 from J, leaving 15 bases between them. The CDR3 loop spans 14 amino acids. CDR3 amino acids: CASSIQRVGETQYF. The CDR3 DNA is TGTGCCAGCAGTATACAGCGGGTCGGGGAGACCCAGTACTTC.

CDR3 DNA: TGTGCCAGTAGTATAGGTGGGACTAGCTACAATGAGCAGTTCTTC. This codes for CASSIGGTSYNEQFF. The chain couples TRBV19 to TRBJ2-1; TRBD2 aligns across 8 bases. The germline V gene encodes CDR1 LNHDA and CDR2 SQIVND (reference sequence). The V segment lost 1 base and the J segment 3 bases; nucleotides outside the gene matches: 2. The CDR3 length is 15 residues. Filled out from reference TRBV19 and TRBJ2-1, the complete variable domain reads DGGITQSPKYLFRKEGQNVTLSCEQNLNHDAMYWYRQDPGQGLRLIYYSQIVNDFQKGDIAEGYSVSREKKESFPLTVTSAQKNPTAFYLCASSIGGTSYNEQFFGPGTRLTVL.

This clone was seen a few times. This sequence joins TRBV6-5 and TRBJ1-5, with 8 bases identical to TRBD1. J gave up 6 bases and V 6 bases, and 7 bases lay outside the gene matches. The CDR3 is 14 residues long. The germline CDR1 and CDR2 sequences are MNHEY and SVGAGI. CDR3 residues: CASRRTGYGQPQHF. The CDR3 DNA reads TGTGCCAGCAGACGGACAGGGTACGGTCAGCCCCAGCATTTT.

This chain connects TRBV19 to TRBJ2-2, with a tentative D call TRBD2 (6 bases). The CDR3 sequence is 16 residues long. Deletions cut 5 bases from V and 3 bases from J, with 16 bases between. Germline V lookup: CDR1 LNHDA, CDR2 SQIVND (reference sequence). CDR3 sequence reads: CASSPPGLIYTGELFF. The CDR3 DNA reads TGTGCCAGTAGTCCCCCGGGACTTATTTACACCGGGGAGCTGTTTTTT.

The V and J genes are TRBV15 and TRBJ1-6; tentatively, D is TRBD1 (5 bases). V gave up 1 base and J gave up 8 bases, with 18 bases separating them. The germline gives CDR1 LNHNV, CDR2 YYDKDF (reference sequence). This CDR3 is built from 17 residues. The CDR3 nucleotides read TGTGCCACCAGCAGAGCTTGGGGAGGGGCCAGCGATTCACCCCTCCACTTT. It yields the protein CATSRAWGGASDSPLHF.

About this clone: The junction does not match germline at one end; this may be a read error. The chain links TRBV7-9 to TRBJ2-7, with 9 nucleotides matching TRBD2. The germline V gene has CDR1 SEHNR and CDR2 FQNEAQ (reference sequence). The CDR3 runs to 17 residues. The chain's CDR3 is CSSSFLRGRARVNEQYF. The CDR3 DNA reads as TGTTCCAGCAGCTTCCTTCGCGGGAGGGCCAGGGTTAACGAGCAGTACTTC.